This T cell receptor beta chain was documented in a study of cytomegalovirus exposure and HLA in healthy donors. Points on this clone: Its target is not known.

PCR involved 60 Vbeta and 13 Jbeta primers. TCRdb keeps only in-frame clones here, not all; method: immunoSEQ multiplex PCR. Among about 120,000 clones listed, nearly 80% were seen once. Looked up from germline, CDR1 is MGHRA and CDR2 is YSYEKL. V was cut by 5 bases and J by 4 bases, with 8 bases left in between. This CDR3 contains 12 residues. Regarding the study as a whole: Using a false discovery rate of 0.05, a later analysis showed that around 16,000 TCR beta sequences were associated with HLA alleles. The listing of fewer than 200 TCR beta chains classed them as cytomegalovirus-associated.

This TCR was sampled from a woman aged 25 to 39 in good health and CMV-seropositive. Material: PBMCs. The chain carries TRBV4-1 and TRBJ1-2; D ambiguous. The CDR3 DNA sequence: TGCGCCAGCAGCGACCGGGGCTATGGCTACACCTTC. Amino acid sequence: CASSDRGYGYTF.